What follows are 15 T cell receptor beta chains derived from one specimen sequenced in a study of blood T cell repertoires in COVID-19. Generated by immunoSEQ multiplex PCR, the TCRdb table keeps only in-frame clones and is missing some. Seen here are around 260,000 clones, about 86% observed once, and the top ten hold approximately 4.3%. Sequenced: PBMCs or T cells enriched from blood (not recorded which). The receptors here all came from a man aged 25-45 years with acute COVID-19.

The gene calls are TRBV7-6 and TRBJ2-1, with TRBD2 matching over 11 bases. The germline gives CDR1 SGHVS, CDR2 FNYEAQ. The CDR3 has 15 amino acids. With 6 bases clipped from V and 8 bases from J, the junction kept 9 bases outside the gene matches. The CDR3 loop is CASSPTSGSLDEQFF. The CDR3 coding sequence is TGTGCCAGCAGTCCAACTAGCGGGAGTTTGGATGAGCAGTTCTTC. Full variable domain (missing parts from reference TRBV7-6 and TRBJ2-1): GAGVSQSPRYKVTKRGQDVALRCDPISGHVSLYWYRQALGQGPEFLTYFNYEAQQDKSGLPNDRFSAERPEGSISTLTIQRTEQRDSAMYRCASSPTSGSLDEQFFGPGTRLTVL.

The chain uses TRBV7-9 and TRBJ1-1, with 9 bases fitting TRBD1. Germline trimming cut 5 bases from V and 2 bases from J; bases unmatched to any gene: 9. The CDR3 loop spans 16 amino acids. Germline loops: CDR1 SEHNR, CDR2 FQNEAQ (reference sequence). This CDR3 is CASSPTGTGLNTEAFF. CDR3 sequence (DNA): TGTGCCAGCAGCCCAACGGGGACAGGGCTAAACACTGAAGCTTTCTTT.

This sequence joins TRBV6-5 and TRBJ1-2; no clear D. The germline CDR1 and CDR2 sequences are MNHEY and SVGAGI. The CDR3 runs 13 residues. The ends were cut back, 1 base at V and 1 base at J, with 4 bases in the middle. The CDR3 spells CASSYYNNYGYTF. The CDR3 DNA is TGTGCCAGCAGTTACTACAATAACTATGGCTACACCTTC.

This rearrangement joins TRBV7-8 to TRBJ2-2; 13 nucleotides line up with TRBD2. Trimming removed 2 bases from V and 2 bases from J; junction bases left unmatched: 2. Germline V gene sequence: CDR1 SGHVS, CDR2 FQNEAQ. The CDR3 is 17 amino acids. The CDR3 DNA follows: TGTGCCAGCAGCTTATGGACTAGCGGGAGCAACACCGGGGAGCTGTTTTTT. Translation gives CASSLWTSGSNTGELFF. The whole variable domain, filled in from reference TRBV7-8 and TRBJ2-2, reads GAGVSQSPRYKVAKRGQDVALRCDPISGHVSLFWYQQALGQGPEFLTYFQNEAQLDKSGLPSDRFFAERPEGSVSTLKIQRTQQEDSAVYLCASSLWTSGSNTGELFFGEGSRLTVL.

The chain combines TRBV9 with TRBJ1-2; TRBD1 is a possible D gene (6 bases). The V and J ends lost 0 bases and 2 bases respectively, with 11 bases between them. The CDR3 covers 15 residues. From germline, CDR1 is SGDLS and CDR2 YYNGEE. As DNA, the CDR3 is TGTGCCAGCAGCGTAGACAACAGGGCCAACTATGGCTACACCTTC. This codes for CASSVDNRANYGYTF.

This sequence joins TRBV28 and TRBJ2-7; tentative D call: TRBD2 (5 bases). The CDR3 sequence is 14 residues long. In germline, CDR1 is MDHEN, CDR2 SYDVKM. Trimming shortened V by 7 bases and J by 3 bases, and 16 bases separated the two germline ends. The CDR3 protein is CASNLSGEHYEQYV. As DNA, the CDR3 is TGTGCCAGCAACCTAAGCGGAGAACACTACGAGCAGTACGTC.

Written as DNA, the CDR3 is TGCAGCGTTGACGCCAAGGGCTCCGGGGTTGGCTACACCTTC. It is translated as CSVDAKGSGVGYTF. The chain is built from TRBV29-1 and TRBJ1-2; no clear D. Germline CDR1 is SQVTM and CDR2 is ANQGSEA. The V and J ends lost 3 bases and 7 bases respectively, with 18 bases between them. The CDR3 consists of 14 residues.

This clone was recorded once. The V and J genes are TRBV28 and TRBJ1-2, with TRBD1 matching over 9 bases. Germline CDR1 MDHEN, CDR2 SYDVKM. V was clipped by 2 bases and J by 2 bases; unmatched bases: 0. The CDR3 extends over 14 amino acids. The CDR3 nucleotides read TGTGCCAGCAGTTTAGGGACAGGGAACTATGGCTACACCTTC. Protein sequence: CASSLGTGNYGYTF.

This chain links TRBV10-2 with TRBJ2-7; 8 bases fit TRBD1. This CDR3 has 14 residues. Trimming at V came to 6 bases and at J to 2 bases, leaving 6 bases not matched to a gene. Germline assignment: CDR1 WSHSY and CDR2 SAAADI. This chain's CDR3 is CASRGTGGTYEQYV. The CDR3 bases are TGCGCCAGCAGAGGGACAGGAGGGACCTACGAGCAGTACGTC.

J is TRBJ2-2 and V is TRBV18; D is uncertain. V was pared by 2 bases and J by 5 bases, with 6 bases between. The length of the CDR3 is 13 residues. Germline CDR1 and CDR2: KGHSH and LQKENI. This CDR3 is CASSPSVTGELFF. CDR3 coding DNA: TGTGCCAGCTCACCATCGGTTACCGGGGAGCTGTTTTTT.

The rearrangement uses TRBV15 and TRBJ1-2; D gene ambiguous. Looked up from germline, CDR1 is LNHNV and CDR2 is YYDKDF (reference sequence). This CDR3 is 15 amino acids long. Trimming removed 1 base at V and 4 bases at J, with 13 bases between. CDR3: CATSRVKEGGYGYTF. The CDR3 DNA follows: TGTGCCACCAGCAGAGTCAAAGAGGGAGGCTATGGCTACACCTTC.

The chain links TRBV28 to TRBJ2-1, with TRBD1 matching over 7 bases. With 2 bases clipped from V and 0 bases from J, the junction kept 4 bases outside the gene matches. From germline, CDR1 is MDHEN and CDR2 SYDVKM. This CDR3 comprises 16 residues. The CDR3 region is CASSLPGTVSYNEQFF. The CDR3 DNA follows: TGTGCCAGCAGTTTACCCGGGACAGTCTCCTACAATGAGCAGTTCTTC. The full variable domain, with the rest looked up from reference TRBV28 and TRBJ2-1, is DVKVTQSSRYLVKRTGEKVFLECVQDMDHENMFWYRQDPGLGLRLIYFSYDVKMKEKGDIPEGYSVSREKKERFSLILESASTNQTSMYLCASSLPGTVSYNEQFFGPGTRLTVL.

This chain joins TRBV5-5 and TRBJ1-2; no clear D. CDR3 length: 15 residues. Trimming shortened V by 5 bases and J by 6 bases, and 20 bases separated the two germline ends. Germline CDR1 is SGHKS and CDR2 is YYEKEE (reference sequence). CDR3 in amino acids: CASRLRAGLIDGYTF. The CDR3 DNA reads as TGTGCCAGCAGACTCCGGGCCGGACTGATCGATGGCTACACCTTC.

This chain links TRBV7-3 with TRBJ2-1, with 7 bases that match TRBD2. This CDR3 is built from 14 residues. The V segment lost 2 bases and the J segment 7 bases; nucleotides outside the gene matches: 5. Germline lookup yields CDR1 SGHTA and CDR2 FQGTGA. CDR3 protein: CASSLAAGRNEQFF. CDR3 bases: TGTGCCAGCAGCTTAGCAGCGGGAAGGAATGAGCAGTTCTTC. The full variable domain, completed using reference TRBV7-3 and TRBJ2-1, is GAGVSQTPSNKVTEKGKYVELRCDPISGHTALYWYRQSLGQGPEFLIYFQGTGAADDSGLPNDRFFAVRPEGSVSTLKIQRTERGDSAVYLCASSLAAGRNEQFFGPGTRLTVL.

The chain couples TRBV19 to TRBJ1-5, with TRBD1 matching over 10 bases. The CDR3 covers 15 residues. Trimming took 4 bases from V and 4 from J; bases not matched to a gene: 4. Germline assignment: CDR1 LNHDA and CDR2 SQIVND (reference sequence). Here the CDR3 DNA reads TGTGCCAGTAGTAAGGGGACAGGGGTGAATCAGCCCCAGCATTTT. It yields the protein CASSKGTGVNQPQHF.